These T cell receptor beta chains were read from a single sample in a study of T cells in narcolepsy. Sequencing was performed with immunoSEQ multiplex PCR; in TCRdb, only in-frame clones are kept and a portion is missing. Of 25,000 to 30,000 clones in the sample, around 83% were seen once. Input material: CD45RA- memory CD4+ T cells from PBMCs. The source is a human donor with narcolepsy. Both conserved end residues are part of each CDR3. D genes are given only for firm matches. Clone size is shown for a subset of rows, as once, few, many or a class of expanded clone.

TRBD1,TRBJ1-2,-,TRBV7-9,CASRPAGTGSYGYTF,TGTGCCAGCCGCCCGGCGGGGACAGGGAGCTATGGCTACACCTTC
-,TRBJ2-7,once,TRBV5-1,CASSADGSVSEQYF,TGCGCCAGCAGCGCTGACGGCTCTGTTAGCGAGCAGTACTTC
TRBD1,TRBJ2-7,-,TRBV10-3,CASSGQGPYEQYF,TGTGCCAGCTCGGGACAGGGGCCCTACGAGCAGTACTTC
TRBD1,TRBJ1-4,-,TRBV15,CATSSQTGDNEKLFF,TGTGCCACCAGCAGCCAGACAGGGGACAATGAAAAACTGTTTTTT
TRBD1,TRBJ2-7,-,TRBV30,CAWSEGRGFYEQYF,TGTGCCTGGAGTGAGGGCAGGGGGTTTTACGAGCAGTACTTC
-,TRBJ2-3,few,TRBV28,CASSLRFTDTQYF,TGTGCCAGCAGTTTACGGTTCACAGATACGCAGTATTTT
-,TRBJ2-2,once,TRBV5-1,CASSKEGPNTGELFF,TGCGCCAGCAGCAAGGAGGGACCAAACACCGGGGAGCTGTTTTTT
-,TRBJ2-1,-,TRBV29-1,CSVETLRGTSYNEQFF,TGCAGCGTTGAAACCCTACGGGGGACTTCCTACAATGAGCAGTTCTTC
-,TRBJ1-5,-,TRBV9,CASSVGAADNQPQHF,TGTGCCAGCAGCGTAGGGGCAGCAGACAATCAGCCCCAGCATTTT
-,TRBJ1-6,-,TRBV4-3,CASSQDLGSPLHF,TGCGCCAGCAGCCAAGATTTGGGATCACCCCTCCACTTT